This is a list of T cell receptor beta chains from one sample in a study of T cell repertoires in cytomegalovirus infection. TCRdb itself ran the reads through MiXCR, one entry per CDR3 protein. The repertoire holds roughly 800,000 distinct CDR3 sequences, with about 28% as singletons. For these receptors, no antigen is known. Sequencing was performed on cultured CD8+ T cells from PBMCs, taken from culture after CMV antigen stimulation. These receptors were collected from a human donor in good health (CMV status not recorded). Some clones in this sample may be carry-over from other donors' samples. Each CDR3 is given with its conserved first and last residue. D genes are given only for firm matches. Part of the rows lack a size; the others show once, few, many or a class for expanded clones.

V gene: TRBV27; clone size: few; J gene: TRBJ2-1; D gene: NA; CDR3 protein: CASTPLTGGANNEQFF; CDR3 DNA: TGTGCCAGCACTCCCCTTACGGGGGGCGCAAACAATGAGCAGTTCTTC
V gene: TRBV6-5; clone size: many; J gene: TRBJ1-1; D gene: TRBD1; CDR3 protein: CASSWTGDPLNTEAFF; CDR3 DNA: TGTGCCAGCAGTTGGACAGGGGATCCGTTGAACACTGAAGCTTTCTTT
V gene: TRBV5-4; clone size: few; J gene: TRBJ2-2; D gene: TRBD2; CDR3 protein: CASSPPGLAGANTGELFF; CDR3 DNA: TGTGCCAGCAGCCCTCCGGGACTAGCGGGGGCTAACACCGGGGAGCTGTTTTTT
V gene: TRBV6-5; clone size: few; J gene: TRBJ2-4; D gene: NA; CDR3 protein: CASSYDRGPKNIQYF; CDR3 DNA: TGTGCCAGCAGTTATGACCGGGGTCCCAAAAACATTCAGTACTTC
V gene: TRBV6-5; clone size: NA; J gene: TRBJ2-5; D gene: NA; CDR3 protein: CASSYSPGPQETQYF; CDR3 DNA: TGTGCCAGCAGTTACTCTCCTGGTCCCCAAGAGACCCAGTACTTC
V gene: TRBV6-1; clone size: few; J gene: TRBJ2-4; D gene: NA; CDR3 protein: CASSERGSPTQYF; CDR3 DNA: TGTGCCAGCAGTGAAAGGGGGTCTCCAACCCAGTACTTC
V gene: TRBV7-3; clone size: NA; J gene: TRBJ2-2; D gene: NA; CDR3 protein: CASSYGSYWGELFF; CDR3 DNA: TGTGCCAGCAGCTACGGCAGCTACTGGGGGGAGCTGTTTTTT
V gene: TRBV7-4; clone size: NA; J gene: TRBJ2-1; D gene: NA; CDR3 protein: CATLLAGVYNEQFF; CDR3 DNA: TGTGCCACCCTATTGGCGGGTGTGTACAATGAGCAGTTCTTC
V gene: TRBV12-3/TRBV12-4; clone size: few; J gene: TRBJ2-7; D gene: NA; CDR3 protein: CASSFGDVAYEQYF; CDR3 DNA: TGTGCCAGCAGTTTTGGGGACGTAGCCTACGAGCAGTACTTC
V gene: TRBV2; clone size: NA; J gene: TRBJ2-1; D gene: NA; CDR3 protein: CASGITEGDNEQFF; CDR3 DNA: TGTGCCAGCGGGATCACAGAGGGTGACAATGAGCAGTTCTTC
V gene: TRBV6-2/TRBV6-3; clone size: NA; J gene: TRBJ2-1; D gene: NA; CDR3 protein: CASSFSVVSSYNEQFF; CDR3 DNA: TGTGCCAGCAGTTTCTCAGTCGTGAGCTCCTACAATGAGCAGTTCTTC
V gene: TRBV6-1; clone size: many; J gene: TRBJ2-2; D gene: NA; CDR3 protein: CASSEVPIGRLGLFF; CDR3 DNA: TGTGCCAGCAGCGAGGTCCCAATAGGCCGTTTAGGGCTGTTTTTT
V gene: TRBV29-1; clone size: once; J gene: TRBJ2-3; D gene: TRBD2; CDR3 protein: CSVYSGGTDTQYF; CDR3 DNA: TGCAGCGTCTATAGCGGGGGAACAGATACGCAGTATTTT
V gene: TRBV7-6; clone size: few; J gene: TRBJ2-1; D gene: TRBD1; CDR3 protein: CASSQIVQGDGNNEQFF; CDR3 DNA: TGTGCCAGCAGCCAGATTGTCCAGGGGGACGGAAATAATGAGCAGTTCTTC
V gene: TRBV7-6; clone size: NA; J gene: TRBJ1-2; D gene: NA; CDR3 protein: CASSHSGSRNYGYTF; CDR3 DNA: TGTGCCAGCAGCCACTCCGGGTCCCGAAACTATGGCTACACCTTC
V gene: TRBV29-1; clone size: once; J gene: TRBJ1-2; D gene: TRBD1; CDR3 protein: CSVDFHRDRVDGALF; CDR3 DNA: TGCAGCGTTGATTTCCACCGGGACAGGGTCGACGGGGCCTTATTC
V gene: TRBV27; clone size: few; J gene: TRBJ2-3; D gene: NA; CDR3 protein: CASSLRQGRLTDTQYF; CDR3 DNA: TGTGCCAGCAGTTTAAGGCAGGGAAGGCTCACAGATACGCAGTATTTT
V gene: TRBV29-1; clone size: once; J gene: TRBJ2-1; D gene: NA; CDR3 protein: CSVEVSSIFYEQFF; CDR3 DNA: TGCAGCGTTGAGGTCAGTTCTATTTTCTATGAGCAGTTCTTC
V gene: TRBV5-1; clone size: few; J gene: TRBJ2-4; D gene: NA; CDR3 protein: CASSSRFEGLNIQYF; CDR3 DNA: TGCGCCAGCAGCTCCAGGTTTGAGGGCCTAAACATTCAGTACTTC
V gene: TRBV6-6; clone size: many; J gene: TRBJ1-1; D gene: NA; CDR3 protein: CASHPGGSAWNTEAFF; CDR3 DNA: TGTGCCAGCCACCCCGGCGGATCGGCATGGAACACTGAAGCTTTCTTT
V gene: TRBV27; clone size: NA; J gene: TRBJ1-2; D gene: TRBD1; CDR3 protein: CASTPGDRGSPDYGYTF; CDR3 DNA: TGTGCCAGCACCCCCGGGGACAGGGGCTCCCCTGACTATGGCTACACCTTC
V gene: TRBV2; clone size: NA; J gene: TRBJ2-1; D gene: NA; CDR3 protein: CASREDSYNEQFF; CDR3 DNA: TGTGCCAGCAGGGAGGACAGTTACAATGAGCAGTTCTTC
V gene: TRBV7-6; clone size: few; J gene: TRBJ1-1; D gene: NA; CDR3 protein: CASSLVPGSGTEAFF; CDR3 DNA: TGTGCCAGCAGCTTAGTCCCAGGGAGCGGGACTGAAGCTTTCTTT
V gene: TRBV25-1; clone size: NA; J gene: TRBJ1-2; D gene: NA; CDR3 protein: CASSEMPGSYGYTF; CDR3 DNA: TGTGCCAGCAGTGAAATGCCAGGTAGCTATGGCTACACCTTC
V gene: TRBV28; clone size: NA; J gene: TRBJ1-2; D gene: NA; CDR3 protein: CASSPGRVYAF; CDR3 DNA: TGTGCCAGCAGTCCGGGACGGGTTTATGCCTTC
V gene: TRBV27; clone size: few; J gene: TRBJ1-2; D gene: NA; CDR3 protein: CASRQAYDYGYTF; CDR3 DNA: TGTGCCAGCAGGCAGGCTTACGACTATGGCTACACCTTC
V gene: TRBV19; clone size: NA; J gene: TRBJ1-1; D gene: NA; CDR3 protein: CATGTTNTEAFF; CDR3 DNA: TGTGCCACTGGGACAACCAACACTGAAGCTTTCTTT
V gene: TRBV10-3; clone size: few; J gene: TRBJ2-5; D gene: TRBD2; CDR3 protein: CAISEGTSPRETQYF; CDR3 DNA: TGTGCCATCAGTGAAGGGACTAGCCCTCGGGAGACCCAGTACTTC
V gene: TRBV5-8; clone size: once; J gene: TRBJ1-2; D gene: NA; CDR3 protein: CASSSRPRSYGYTF; CDR3 DNA: TGTGCCAGCAGCTCCCGACCCCGGTCTTATGGCTACACCTTC
V gene: TRBV7-9; clone size: many; J gene: TRBJ2-5; D gene: NA; CDR3 protein: CASSLTQDQETQYF; CDR3 DNA: TGTGCCAGCAGCTTAACTCAGGACCAAGAGACCCAGTACTTC
V gene: TRBV12-3/TRBV12-4; clone size: many; J gene: TRBJ1-2; D gene: NA; CDR3 protein: CASSFVSGQSGGYTF; CDR3 DNA: TGTGCCAGCAGTTTCGTGTCGGGGCAATCTGGGGGCTACACCTTC
V gene: TRBV15; clone size: few; J gene: TRBJ2-5; D gene: NA; CDR3 protein: CATSRETYQETQYF; CDR3 DNA: TGTGCCACCAGCAGAGAAACATACCAAGAGACCCAGTACTTC
V gene: TRBV7-9; clone size: few; J gene: TRBJ2-7; D gene: NA; CDR3 protein: CASSSPGVFEQYF; CDR3 DNA: TGTGCCAGCAGCTCCCCAGGGGTCTTCGAGCAGTACTTC
V gene: TRBV9; clone size: NA; J gene: TRBJ1-2; D gene: NA; CDR3 protein: CASSVAPHRTEPYGYTF; CDR3 DNA: TGTGCCAGCAGCGTAGCCCCCCACAGGACGGAGCCCTATGGCTACACCTTC
V gene: TRBV5-4; clone size: NA; J gene: TRBJ2-1; D gene: TRBD1; CDR3 protein: CASSLWDRGPNEQFF; CDR3 DNA: TGTGCCAGCAGCTTGTGGGACAGGGGACCCAATGAGCAGTTCTTC
V gene: TRBV15; clone size: NA; J gene: TRBJ1-1; D gene: NA; CDR3 protein: CATSSSGGTEAFF; CDR3 DNA: TGTGCCACCAGCAGCAGCGGGGGCACTGAAGCTTTCTTT
V gene: TRBV12-3/TRBV12-4; clone size: NA; J gene: TRBJ2-1; D gene: TRBD2; CDR3 protein: CASSDVGGGNNEQFF; CDR3 DNA: TGTGCCAGCAGTGATGTAGGCGGGGGGAACAATGAGCAGTTCTTC
V gene: TRBV7-8; clone size: NA; J gene: TRBJ1-2; D gene: NA; CDR3 protein: CASSGLGEDGYGYTF; CDR3 DNA: TGTGCCAGCAGCGGGCTGGGGGAAGACGGCTATGGCTACACCTTC
V gene: TRBV12-3/TRBV12-4; clone size: NA; J gene: TRBJ2-3; D gene: TRBD2; CDR3 protein: CATTGTSTPDTQYF; CDR3 DNA: TGTGCCACCACCGGGACTAGCACTCCAGATACGCAGTATTTT